This T cell receptor beta chain stems from a study of blood T cells in healthy people across ages. In the study overall: About one barcoded TCR beta cDNA was captured per two T cells.

Study-level findings and limits: CMV infection status of these donors was not known.

This clonotype was seen more than once but under ten times. Its antigen is not identified. Primers used in a second PCR of about 7 to 12 cycles were a sample-barcoded 5' primer and a J-beta primer mix. Each of the cDNA molecules was tagged by a template-switch adaptor with 12 random nucleotides. No fewer than 3 million CDR3-containing paired-end reads came from each sample. MiXCR, applied by TCRdb to the 5' RACE reads, yields one record per CDR3 protein. Among roughly 1.5 million distinct CDR3 sequences listed, 35% to 45% were seen once. The junction had 2 bases not matched to a gene; V was cut back by 0 bases and J by 4 bases. CDR1 and CDR2 (germline): LGHNA, YSLEER. CDR3 size: 14 residues.

Sequencing was carried out using blood. The clonotype comes from a woman under 30 in good health. V is TRBV4-3 and J is TRBJ2-7, with 8 bases that match TRBD1. CDR3 nucleotide sequence: TGCGCCAGCAGCCAAGAACAGGGGGGTTACGAGCAGTACTTC. Encoded protein: CASSQEQGGYEQYF.